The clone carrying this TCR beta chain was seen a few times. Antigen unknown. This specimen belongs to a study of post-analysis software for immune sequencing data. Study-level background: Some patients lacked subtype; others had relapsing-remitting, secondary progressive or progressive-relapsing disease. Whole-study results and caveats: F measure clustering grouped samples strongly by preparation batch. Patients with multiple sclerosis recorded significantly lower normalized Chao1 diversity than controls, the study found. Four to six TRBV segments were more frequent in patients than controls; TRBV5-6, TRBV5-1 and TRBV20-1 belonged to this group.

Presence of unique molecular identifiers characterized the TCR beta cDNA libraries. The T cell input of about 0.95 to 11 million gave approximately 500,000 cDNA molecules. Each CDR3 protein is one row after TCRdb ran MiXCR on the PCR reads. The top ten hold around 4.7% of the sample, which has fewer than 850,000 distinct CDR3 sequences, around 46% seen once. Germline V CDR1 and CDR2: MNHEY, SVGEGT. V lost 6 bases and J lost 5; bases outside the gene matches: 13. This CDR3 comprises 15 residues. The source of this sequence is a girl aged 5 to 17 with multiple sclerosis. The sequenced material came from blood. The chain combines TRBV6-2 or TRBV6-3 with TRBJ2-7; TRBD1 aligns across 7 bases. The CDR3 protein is CASSRGTVGLHEQYF. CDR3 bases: TGTGCCAGCAGCCGAGGGACAGTGGGCCTCCACGAGCAGTACTTC.